This T cell receptor (beta chain) was captured by sequencing in a study of blood T cell repertoires in COVID-19. The CDR3 has 15 residues. Germline CDR1 reads MNHEY; CDR2 reads SVGAGI. V lost 10 bases and J lost 5; bases outside the gene matches: 11. Sequencing used immunoSEQ multiplex PCR; TCRdb keeps in-frame clones, though not all of them. The table has about 150,000 clones, approximately 83% seen once. Sequencing input: peripheral blood. The V call is TRBV6-5, the J call TRBJ2-7; TRBD2 aligns across 13 bases. This receptor was taken from an older man who had recovered from COVID-19. The CDR3 nucleotides read TGTGCCACAGTATCAGGACTAGCGGGAGCGGACGAGCAGTACTTC. Translation: CATVSGLAGADEQYF.